Each of the 15 T cell receptor beta chains below was sequenced from the same sample in a study of blood T cell repertoires in COVID-19. The data were produced by immunoSEQ multiplex PCR, yet TCRdb's version contains in-frame clones alone and is incomplete. The table lists 210,000 or so clones, 87% of them singletons, with approximately 11% in the top ten. The specimen sequenced was PBMCs or T cells enriched from blood (not recorded which). These receptors were collected from a man younger than 40 who had recovered from COVID-19.

The chain carries TRBV7-9 and TRBJ2-4, with 8 bases lining up with TRBD1. Looked up from germline, CDR1 is SEHNR and CDR2 is FQNEAQ (reference sequence). V lost 10 bases and J lost 9; bases outside the gene matches: 11. CDR3 size: 13 residues. The CDR3 region is CATQRTGTGIQYF. In DNA, the CDR3 is TGTGCCACCCAGAGGACAGGGACCGGCATTCAGTACTTC.

This clone appeared once. The V call is TRBV6-2 or TRBV6-3, the J call TRBJ2-5; 8 nucleotides align to TRBD2. V lost 6 bases to trimming and J lost 4 bases; unmatched junction nucleotides: 10. Looked up from germline, CDR1 is MNHEY and CDR2 is SVGEGT. The CDR3 has 15 amino acids. The DNA of the CDR3 is TGTGCCAGCAGCGGACTAGCCGGCTTCGGAGAGACCCAGTACTTC. This translates into CASSGLAGFGETQYF.

This clone was seen a handful of times. The rearrangement joins TRBV30 to TRBJ1-2; 7 nucleotides align to TRBD1. Trimming at V came to 5 bases and at J to 4 bases, leaving 1 base not matched to a gene. The CDR3 is made up of 11 amino acids. Germline V gives CDR1 GTSNPN, CDR2 SVGIG (reference sequence). DNA for the CDR3: TGTGCCTGGGGACAGGTCTATGGCTACACCTTC. Residues: CAWGQVYGYTF.

This chain links TRBV19 with TRBJ2-7, with TRBD1 identical over 7 bases. J lost 5 bases, V lost 1 base, and 11 bases had no gene match. There are 16 residues in the CDR3. Germline loops: CDR1 LNHDA, CDR2 SQIVND (reference sequence). CDR3 sequence reads: CASSIGRTGLVNEQYF. CDR3 nucleotide sequence: TGTGCCAGTAGTATAGGTAGGACAGGACTCGTAAACGAGCAGTACTTC.

The chain has TRBV6-1 and TRBJ2-2; no firm D call. The V gene lost 2 bases and the J gene lost 3 bases, with 4 bases spanning the gap. This CDR3 is built from 13 residues. Germline lookup yields CDR1 MNHNS and CDR2 SASEGT. The CDR3 sequence is CASSEQDTGELFF. The CDR3 nucleotides are TGTGCCAGCAGTGAACAGGACACCGGGGAGCTGTTTTTT.

The V call is TRBV19, the J call TRBJ1-4; D gene ambiguous. Germline V gene lookup returns CDR1 LNHDA and CDR2 SQIVND (reference sequence). The CDR3 contains 15 residues. V was clipped by 5 bases and J by 7 bases, with 17 bases between them. The chain's CDR3 is CASSDLEGRVEKLFF. The CDR3 coding sequence is TGTGCCAGTAGTGATTTAGAGGGTAGGGTTGAAAAACTGTTTTTT.

V is TRBV5-1 and J is TRBJ1-1; TRBD1 is a possible D gene (5 bases). Trimming left V 0 bases short and J 0 bases short, with 12 bases between. CDR1 is SGHRS, CDR2 YFSETQ, per germline. This CDR3 contains 16 residues. The CDR3 DNA is TGCGCCAGCAGCTTGGGCCGGGGACTCATGAACACTGAAGCTTTCTTT. Translating it yields CASSLGRGLMNTEAFF.

This chain uses TRBV3-1 (or the pseudogene TRBV3-2) with TRBJ2-7, with D tentatively TRBD2 (5 bases). The CDR3 loop spans 15 amino acids. Looked up from germline, CDR1 is LGHDT and CDR2 is YNNKEL (reference sequence). The V end was cut by 8 bases, the J end by 3 bases, with 20 bases between. For the CDR3, the DNA is TGTGCCAGCGCGGGCTGGGTGGGCAGCTACTACGAGCAGTACTTC. Protein product: CASAGWVGSYYEQYF.

The chain carries TRBV6-5 and TRBJ1-2; D might be TRBD1 (5 bases). V shed 4 bases and J shed 2 bases, with 14 bases lying between them. Germline V CDR1 and CDR2: MNHEY, SVGAGI. The CDR3 loop spans 15 amino acids. The CDR3 nucleotides are TGTGCCAGCAGTTCACATTCCGGGGGAAACTATGGCTACACCTTC. Translation gives CASSSHSGGNYGYTF.

A note on this clone: This sample also contains other DNA sequences that code for the same CDR3. The rearrangement uses TRBV7-9 and TRBJ1-2; 8 bases align to TRBD1. Per the germline V gene, CDR1 is SEHNR and CDR2 is FQNEAQ (reference sequence). This CDR3 region has 14 residues. After removal of 5 bases from V and 4 bases from J, the junction contained 6 bases not matched to a gene. The CDR3 coding sequence is TGTGCCAGCAGCCTAGGACAGGGCTCCTATGGCTACACCTTC. Its translation: CASSLGQGSYGYTF.

The V and J genes are TRBV7-9 and TRBJ2-3, with 7 bases lining up with TRBD2. The CDR3 has 15 residues. J gave up 1 base and V 5 bases, and 6 bases lay outside the gene matches. In germline, CDR1 is SEHNR, CDR2 FQNEAQ (reference sequence). DNA for the CDR3: TGTGCCAGCAGCCTCGGGGGGAGGGGCACAGATACGCAGTATTTT. It translates to CASSLGGRGTDTQYF.

V gene TRBV7-2 combines with J gene TRBJ1-6; D gene uncertain. V lost 3 bases to trimming and J lost 13 bases, with 13 bases between them. Germline V gives CDR1 SGHTA, CDR2 FQGNSA. The CDR3 has 13 amino acids. The CDR3 sequence is CASSFGREGPLHF. Here the CDR3 DNA reads TGTGCCAGCAGCTTTGGGCGGGAAGGTCCCCTCCACTTT.

V and J are TRBV9 and TRBJ2-7; a possible D gene is TRBD1 (5 bases). Trimming removed 0 bases from V and 3 bases from J, with 13 bases in between. CDR1 is SGDLS, CDR2 YYNGEE, per germline. The CDR3 consists of 15 residues. This CDR3 reads CASSVAGTDIYEQYF. The CDR3 bases are TGTGCCAGCAGCGTAGCTGGTACGGACATCTACGAGCAGTACTTC.

This clone came up once. The chain has TRBV10-3 and TRBJ1-6; TRBD1 is a possible D gene (5 bases). Germline loops: CDR1 ENHRY, CDR2 SYGVKD. V gave up 3 bases and J gave up 3 bases, with 15 bases separating them. The CDR3 length is 17 residues. CDR3 DNA: TGTGCCATCAGTGAAGGGGTGAGGACCGACTATAATTCACCCCTCCACTTT. This sequence encodes CAISEGVRTDYNSPLHF.

The V call is TRBV21-1, the J call TRBJ1-1. TRBV21-1 is a listed pseudogene. This CDR3 contains 14 residues. CDR3 in DNA: TGTGCCAGCAGCAAAGAGAGGTATAACACTGAAGCTTTCTTT. Its protein product is CASSKERYNTEAFF.